The entry that follows covers one T cell receptor (beta chain) sequence. This clonotype was found a few times. The antigen it binds to is not known. Base qualities were left out, and no much larger clone turns up one base away. The data derive from a study of T cell repertoires in cytomegalovirus infection (dated by TCRdb to between 2018 and 2021). Regarding the complete study: Donor HLA type was relevant to the analysis, because carriage of CMV infection together with the matching HLA type was indicated by public TCR beta signatures. General study outcomes and caveats: In both this cohort and an independent cohort of under 450 donors, the cumulative frequency of public TCR beta family members distinguished carriers of CMV infection plus the relevant HLA type. The ex vivo response was dominated by HLA-C-restricted CMV-specific TCR beta clonotypes, which also provided the single most frequent clonotype in two of eight donors.

Sequencing used an Illumina HiSeq 1500. The public reads were reprocessed in TCRdb via fastp at Q25 and MiXCR, keeping in-frame beta chains. Each CDR3 protein gets just one entry, which takes the most common genes and DNA from the rows behind it. The sample table shows about 400,000 distinct CDR3 sequences, and approximately 18% are seen once. 7.5% to 9% of the sample lies in the top ten. Reading from cysteine to phenylalanine, the CDR3 counts 16 amino acids. Only the CDR3 part of the read is kept: 48 bases, read in frame from the first base. The CDR1 and CDR2 encoded by the germline V gene are MNHEY and SVGAGI. The junction shows trimming of 6 bases on V and 6 bases on J, and the gene matches do not reach 13 bases of it.

The sequence derives from a human donor in good health (CMV status not recorded). Some clones in this sample may be carry-over from other donors' samples. The sequenced sample consisted of PBMCs. Here the chain combines TRBV6-5 and TRBJ1-5, with TRBD1 identical over 8 junction bases. CDR3 protein: CASRELGQVNSQPQHF. At the DNA level, the sequence is TGTGCCAGCAGAGAGCTGGGACAGGTCAATTCTCAGCCCCAGCATTTT.